These T cell receptor beta chains were read from a single sample in a study of cytomegalovirus exposure and HLA in healthy donors. Measured with immunoSEQ multiplex PCR; TCRdb has only the in-frame clones, and not every one. The sample has nearly 200,000 clones, 75% to 85% seen once. The sample taken for sequencing was PBMCs. Receptor source: a woman aged 45-65 years in good health and CMV-seropositive. CDR3s include the opening cysteine and the closing phenylalanine or tryptophan. The D gene is left open where the match is weak. Rows give clone size only sometimes, using once, few, many, or a class for an expanded clone.

J gene,clone size,D gene,V gene,CDR3 DNA,CDR3 protein
TRBJ2-7,.,TRBD2,TRBV4-1,TGCGCCAGCAGCCCAGGACTAGCGGACTACGAGCAGTACTTC,CASSPGLADYEQYF
TRBJ1-2,.,TRBD1,TRBV11-1,TGTGCCAGCAGCTCACAGGGGACCTATGGCTACACCTTC,CASSSQGTYGYTF
TRBJ2-3,once,TRBD2,TRBV9,TGTGCCAGCAGCCCCCTAGCGGGGGCCCTCACAGATACGCAGTATTTT,CASSPLAGALTDTQYF
TRBJ2-5,.,.,TRBV5-1,TGCGCCAGCAGCTTGGGCGCCGAAGAGACCCAGTACTTC,CASSLGAEETQYF
TRBJ2-1,.,TRBD2,TRBV18,TGTGCCAGCTCACCTTACCTACTAGCGGGAGGTACCTACAATGAGCAGTTCTTC,CASSPYLLAGGTYNEQFF
TRBJ2-2,.,.,TRBV29-1,TGCAGCGTGGGCAGCAACACCGGGGAGCTGTTTTTT,CSVGSNTGELFF
TRBJ1-1,.,.,TRBV29-1,TGCAGCGTTGAACAGCAGGGAATCTACACTGAAGCTTTCTTT,CSVEQQGIYTEAFF
TRBJ2-3,few,TRBD2,TRBV7-3,TGTGCCAGCAGCCGGACTAGCGGGAGAAGGGGCACAGATACGCAGTATTTT,CASSRTSGRRGTDTQYF
TRBJ2-3,.,.,TRBV10-1,TGCGCCAGCAGTGAGAAGGCGGGGGCTAGCACAGATACGCAGTATTTT,CASSEKAGASTDTQYF
TRBJ2-2,few,.,TRBV2,TGTGCCAGCAGTCTCTCTCGTACGGGTGGGGAGCTGTTTTTT,CASSLSRTGGELFF
TRBJ2-5,.,TRBD2,TRBV4-2,TGTGCCAGCAGCCAAGATGGGGCGGGAGTCAGCCAAGAGACCCAGTACTTC,CASSQDGAGVSQETQYF
TRBJ2-2,.,.,TRBV6-5,TGTGCCAGCAGTTACTCTTACGCGGTTAACACCGGGGAGCTGTTTTTT,CASSYSYAVNTGELFF
TRBJ2-1,.,.,TRBV7-3,TGTGCCAGCAGCCCCTCGGGGAGCAACTCCTACAATGAGCAGTTCTTC,CASSPSGSNSYNEQFF
TRBJ2-5,.,.,TRBV11-2,TGTGCCAGCAGCCCGGGACAAGAAGAGACCCAGTACTTC,CASSPGQEETQYF
TRBJ2-7,.,.,TRBV28,TGTGCCAGCATCACCACTAGGGCTGCCTACGAGCAGTACTTC,CASITTRAAYEQYF
TRBJ1-2,.,TRBD1,TRBV19,TGTGCCAGTAGCCACCAAGGGGGCATTGGCTACACCTTC,CASSHQGGIGYTF
TRBJ2-7,.,.,TRBV28,TGTGCCAGCAGTCTATCCATCCACGAGCAGTACTTC,CASSLSIHEQYF
TRBJ1-4,.,.,TRBV20-1,TGCAGTGCCCAGGGTGAAAAACTGTTTTTT,CSAQGEKLFF
TRBJ2-7,.,.,TRBV5-1,TGCGCCAGCAGCTGGGACACCCGGGGACCCTACGAGCAGTACTTC,CASSWDTRGPYEQYF
TRBJ2-3,.,TRBD1,TRBV10-3,TGTGCCATCAGTGAGACCTCAGGGGGCGCGGATACGCAGTATTTT,CAISETSGGADTQYF
TRBJ1-5,few,.,TRBV28,TGTGCCAGCAGTGACACGGCGCCCCCGATCTATAGCAATCAGCCCCAGCATTTT,CASSDTAPPIYSNQPQHF
TRBJ1-4,once,TRBD1,TRBV4-1,TGCGCCAGCAGCCAATACCAGGGACAGGCCGAAAAACTGTTTTTT,CASSQYQGQAEKLFF
TRBJ2-1,few,.,TRBV11-1,TGTGCCAGCAGCTTGGGGTCTGGACAGACTACCTACAATGAGCAGTTCTTC,CASSLGSGQTTYNEQFF
TRBJ2-7,once,TRBD1,TRBV28,TGTGCCAGCAGTCTGGACAGGGCCAACGAGCAGTACTTC,CASSLDRANEQYF
TRBJ2-2,.,TRBD2,TRBV11-2,TGTGCCAGCAGCTTTCAACTAGCGGGGTCTATCGGGGAGCTGTTTTTT,CASSFQLAGSIGELFF
TRBJ2-7,.,TRBD1,TRBV28,TGTGCCAGCAGTACGGACACCGGACAGGGGGCCCCCTACGAGCAGTACTTC,CASSTDTGQGAPYEQYF
TRBJ1-6,.,TRBD1,TRBV14,TGTGCCAGCAGCCAGGGGGTGGACAGGGCCATTAATTCACCCCTCCACTTT,CASSQGVDRAINSPLHF
TRBJ2-7,.,TRBD1,TRBV10-1,TGCGCCAGCAGCCGGGACAGGGGCCACGAGCAGTACTTC,CASSRDRGHEQYF
TRBJ1-5,.,TRBD1,TRBV18,TGTGCCAGCTCACCCGGGACAGCCCTCAATAGCAATCAGCCCCAGCATTTT,CASSPGTALNSNQPQHF
TRBJ2-5,few,.,TRBV5-4,TGTGCCAGCAGCGGTTCGATCGCGCCGGGTGTCGGAGAGACCCAGTACTTC,CASSGSIAPGVGETQYF
TRBJ1-2,.,TRBD1,TRBV4-3,TGCGCCAGCGGCCTCGGGACAGGGGATAACTATGGCTACACCTTC,CASGLGTGDNYGYTF
TRBJ1-1,.,.,TRBV29-1,TGCAGCGTTGAGGGAGGAAGGGGCGCGGGTGAAGCTTTCTTT,CSVEGGRGAGEAFF
TRBJ2-1,once,TRBD2,TRBV19,TGTGCCAGTAGTATAACGGCGAGACTAGCAAATGAGCAGTTCTTC,CASSITARLANEQFF
TRBJ1-2,.,TRBD1,TRBV11-2,TGTGCCAGCAGCCCCGGGACAGGGGGCTATGGCTACACCTTC,CASSPGTGGYGYTF
TRBJ1-5,once,.,TRBV18,TGTGCCAGCTCCCAAGGGGGGGGGAATCAGCCCCAGCATTTT,CASSQGGGNQPQHF
TRBJ2-3,.,.,TRBV10-3,TGTGCCATCAGTGGGGAGCCCCCAGATACGCAGTATTTT,CAISGEPPDTQYF
TRBJ1-1,.,TRBD1,TRBV27,TGTGCCAGCACTCAGGGGGCTGAAGCTTTCTTT,CASTQGAEAFF
TRBJ2-7,.,TRBD2,TRBV19,TGTGCCAGTAGAGGGACTAGCGGCTCCTACGAGCAGTACTTC,CASRGTSGSYEQYF
TRBJ2-3,once,TRBD2,TRBV4-3,TGCGCCAGCAGCCAAGATCTTGGCGGGGGGGGAGATACGCAGTATTTT,CASSQDLGGGGDTQYF
TRBJ1-3,.,TRBD1,TRBV9,TGTGCCAGCAGCGTAGGGACAGGGGGCATATCTGGAAACACCATATATTTT,CASSVGTGGISGNTIYF
TRBJ2-2,.,TRBD2,TRBV7-2,TGTGCCAGCAGCTTAGGGGGTCTAGCGGCGACCGGGGAGCTGTTTTTT,CASSLGGLAATGELFF
TRBJ2-1,once,.,TRBV5-6,TGTGCCAGCAGCTTACGGGACAATGAGCAGTTCTTC,CASSLRDNEQFF
TRBJ2-1,.,.,TRBV28,TGTGCCATCAGGTCGGGCAGAGGGTCGAGTGAGCAGTTCTTC,CAIRSGRGSSEQFF
TRBJ2-3,.,TRBD2,TRBV5-4,TGTGCCAGCAGCTCTAGCGGGAGGCCGGGAGATACGCAGTATTTT,CASSSSGRPGDTQYF